This TCR beta chain originates from a study of neoadjuvant anti-PD-1 for oral cavity cancer. Study background: Most patients had three to four biweekly doses of 3 mg/kg nivolumab before resection. Patients without progression received a fourth nivolumab dose around day 43, then surgical resection on days 50-56.

Germline V gene data show CDR1 as ENHRY and CDR2 as SYGVKD. V was clipped by 9 bases and J by 5 bases, with 19 bases between them. This CDR3 comprises 14 residues. Time point noted: after neoadjuvant nivolumab, at surgical resection. Patients were newly diagnosed with stage II-IVA oral cavity squamous cell carcinoma without prior systemic or radiation treatment. Method: immunoSEQ multiplex PCR; TCRdb's copy keeps in-frame clones and lacks some. The profile shows more than 13,000 clones, 73% of them singletons. Sequencing was performed on PBMCs, taken after nivolumab (anti-PD-1) treatment. This receptor was taken from a person aged 40 to 85 with oral cavity squamous cell carcinoma. The chain uses TRBV10-3 and TRBJ1-1, with D perhaps TRBD1 (6 bases). The CDR3 loop is CAIAPLQGWTEAFF. DNA of the CDR3: TGTGCCATTGCACCCCTACAGGGCTGGACTGAAGCTTTCTTT.